This T cell receptor (beta chain) was sequenced in a study of prognosis after radiotherapy for stage I lung cancer. Study-wide context: All non-small cell lung cancer patients were considered medically inoperable. SBRT spanned 3 to 5 fractions, reaching a biologically effective dose of at least 100 Gy. A few patients developed post-radiotherapy distant metastases at median about seven months; about 15 had no significant progression. Whole-study results and caveats: The tumor specificity of expanded TCR clones remained undetermined.

Starting from genomic DNA, TCR beta CDR3 was amplified through two-round multiplex PCR. Gene-specific TRBV and TRBJ primers were used in PCR round one. TCRdb redid the calling of the multiplex PCR reads with MiXCR, one entry per CDR3 protein. The repertoire holds more than 30,000 distinct CDR3 sequences, with about 39% as singletons. With regard to this clonotype: Its antigen is as yet unknown. A far larger clone is off by one base, so a read error is likely.

CDR1 LNHDA and CDR2 SQIVND come from the germline V gene (reference sequence). This CDR3 contains 15 residues. The source of this sequence is a donor aged 50 or older with non-small cell lung cancer. Sequenced material: PBMCs, taken before or after stereotactic body radiation therapy (not recorded which). The V and J genes are TRBV19 and TRBJ2-5, with 11 nucleotides matching TRBD2. The DNA matches TRBJ2-1 better at its end, which makes the J call doubtful. CDR3 in DNA: TGTGACAGTAGTATTGATAGCGGGAGGGACAATGAGCAGTTCTTC. Protein product: CDSSIDSGRDNEQFF.